The clone carrying this TCR beta chain turned up a few times. Germline V gives CDR1 LNHDA, CDR2 SQIVND (reference sequence). The CDR3 runs 14 residues. Trimming shortened V by 3 bases and J by 3 bases, and 8 bases separated the two germline ends. Per the authors' pipeline: Scientists estimated how many nucleated cells there were by amplifying reference gene primers. TCRdb keeps only in-frame clones here, not all; method: immunoSEQ multiplex PCR. D and trimming come from the DNA, and the V and J calls and clone size come from that table. The data hold 150,000 to 200,000 clones, with roughly 80% observed a single time. These data are taken from a study of blood T cell repertoires in COVID-19.

The chain uses TRBV19 and TRBJ2-2; a possible D gene is TRBD1 (6 bases). This clonotype was obtained from a human donor in a cohort sampled during active COVID-19. Source material: peripheral blood. The CDR3 coding sequence is TGTGCCAGTAGTATGGGACAAGACACCGGGGAGCTGTTTTTT. Its protein product is CASSMGQDTGELFF.